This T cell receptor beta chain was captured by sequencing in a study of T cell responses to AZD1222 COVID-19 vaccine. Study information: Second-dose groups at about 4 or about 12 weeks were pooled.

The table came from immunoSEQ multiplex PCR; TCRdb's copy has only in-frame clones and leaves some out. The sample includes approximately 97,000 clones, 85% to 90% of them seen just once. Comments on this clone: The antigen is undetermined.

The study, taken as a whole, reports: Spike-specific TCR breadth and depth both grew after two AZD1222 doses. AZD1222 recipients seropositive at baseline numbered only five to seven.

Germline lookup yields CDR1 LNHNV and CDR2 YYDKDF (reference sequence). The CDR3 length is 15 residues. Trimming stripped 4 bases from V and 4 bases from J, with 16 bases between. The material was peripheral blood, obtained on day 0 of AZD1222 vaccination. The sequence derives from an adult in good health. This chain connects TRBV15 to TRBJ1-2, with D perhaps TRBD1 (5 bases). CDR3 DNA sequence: TGTGCCACCAGCAAAGACAGTTTTCCATTCTATGGCTACACCTTC. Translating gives CATSKDSFPFYGYTF.